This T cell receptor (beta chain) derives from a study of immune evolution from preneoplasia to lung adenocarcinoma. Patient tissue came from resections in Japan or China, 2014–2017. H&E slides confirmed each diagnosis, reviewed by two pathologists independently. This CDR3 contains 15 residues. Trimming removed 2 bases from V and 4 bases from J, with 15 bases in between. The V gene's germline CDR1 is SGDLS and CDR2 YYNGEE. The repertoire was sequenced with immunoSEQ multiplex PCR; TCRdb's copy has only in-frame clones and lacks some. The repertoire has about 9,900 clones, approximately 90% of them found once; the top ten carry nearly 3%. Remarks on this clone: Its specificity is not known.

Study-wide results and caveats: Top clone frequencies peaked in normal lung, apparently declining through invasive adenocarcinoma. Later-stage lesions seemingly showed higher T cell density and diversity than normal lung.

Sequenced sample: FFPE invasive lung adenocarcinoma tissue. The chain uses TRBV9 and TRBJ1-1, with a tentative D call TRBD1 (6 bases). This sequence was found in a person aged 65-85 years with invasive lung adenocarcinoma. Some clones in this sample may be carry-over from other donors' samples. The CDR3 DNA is TGTGCCAGCAGCGTTGGGACATCAACGAGCACTGAAGCTTTCTTT. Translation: CASSVGTSTSTEAFF.